The next 17 T cell receptor beta chains were all read from a single sample in a study of Graves' ophthalmopathy and Graves' hyperthyroidism. Amplifying from RNA transcripts, the study obtained TCR beta CDR3 regions. Investigators did first-round RT-PCR with HTBI primers, then second-round multiplex PCR. TCRdb redid the calling of the multiplex PCR reads with MiXCR, one entry per CDR3 protein. The table lists approximately 540,000 distinct CDR3 sequences, about 35% of them singletons, with less than 4.5% in the top ten. Sequencing was done on a sample of peripheral blood or thyroid tissue (not recorded which). The source of these receptors is an adult man with Graves' hyperthyroidism.

The table lists this clonotype with a few counts. V is TRBV12-3 or TRBV12-4 and J is TRBJ2-2; D is tentatively TRBD1 or TRBD2 (6 bases each). Trimming cost V 5 bases and J 3 bases, with 13 bases left between them. The CDR3 is made up of 15 amino acids. CDR3 nucleotides: TGTGCCAGCAGTGAATCCGGGGGCGACACCGGGGAGCTGTTTTTT. This gives the protein CASSESGGDTGELFF.

This clonotype has a count of ten or more. The CDR3 coding sequence is TGTGCCAGTAGTATAGATGGCGGAAAACAAGAGACCCAGTACTTC. Its protein product is CASSIDGGKQETQYF. The rearrangement links TRBV19 to TRBJ2-5; D not certain. V was cut by 0 bases and J by 2 bases, with 10 bases left in between. The CDR3 length is 15 residues. Germline CDR1 is LNHDA and CDR2 is SQIVND (reference sequence). Based on the CDR3 plus reference TRBV19 and TRBJ2-5, the full variable domain is DGGITQSPKYLFRKEGQNVTLSCEQNLNHDAMYWYRQDPGQGLRLIYYSQIVNDFQKGDIAEGYSVSREKKESFPLTVTSAQKNPTAFYLCASSIDGGKQETQYFGPGTRLLVL.

This clonotype was detected many times. The chain couples TRBV25-1 to TRBJ2-5; D is unresolved. The germline V gene has CDR1 MGHDK and CDR2 SYGVNS. V shed 3 bases and J shed 7 bases, with 9 bases lying between them. This CDR3 has 12 residues. The CDR3 here is CASSEVLGTQYF. CDR3 coding DNA: TGTGCCAGCAGTGAGGTTTTGGGGACCCAGTACTTC.

Points on this clonotype: A much larger clone lies one base from this, so it may be a read error. The rearrangement joins TRBV10-3 to TRBJ1-5; no clear D. Germline V lookup: CDR1 ENHRY, CDR2 SYGVKD. The V and J ends lost 7 bases and 6 bases respectively, with 16 bases between them. The CDR3 is made up of 14 amino acids. The DNA for the CDR3 is TGTGCCATCACCGTCCAAACCCGGGGTCAGCCCCAGCATTTT. As protein: CAITVQTRGQPQHF.

This clonotype was found many times. The chain joins TRBV14 to TRBJ2-7; D is possibly TRBD1 or TRBD2 (6 bases each). The CDR3 loop spans 15 amino acids. Trimming cost V 3 bases and J 2 bases, with 14 bases left between them. In germline, CDR1 is SGHDN, CDR2 FVKESK. CDR3 sequence reads: CASSHLTGDTYEQYF. In DNA, the CDR3 is TGTGCCAGCAGCCACTTGACGGGGGACACCTACGAGCAGTACTTC.

This clonotype came up once. The chain couples TRBV7-9 to TRBJ2-7; TRBD1 matches at 9 bases. The CDR3 has 14 residues. The V segment lost 8 bases and the J segment 3 bases; nucleotides outside the gene matches: 8. Germline V gene data show CDR1 as SEHNR and CDR2 as FQNEAQ (reference sequence). The CDR3 nucleotides are TGTGCCAGCTCACACAGACAGGGGGACTACGAGCAGTACTTC. This translates into CASSHRQGDYEQYF.

This clonotype has ten or more counts. The chain has TRBV6-5 and TRBJ1-6, with 7 bases lining up with TRBD1. CDR1 is MNHEY and CDR2 is SVGAGI in the germline V gene. V shed 2 bases, J shed 9 bases, and the junction held 7 bases outside the gene matches. This CDR3 is 15 amino acids long. The CDR3 sequence is CASSYTTGLGSPLHF. The CDR3 nucleotides are TGTGCCAGCAGTTACACGACAGGGTTGGGTTCACCCCTCCACTTT.

The genes are TRBV3-1 and TRBJ2-2, with 7 bases lining up with TRBD2. The CDR3 sequence is 16 residues long. V lost 1 base and J lost 6; bases outside the gene matches: 8. Germline V gene sequence: CDR1 LGHDT, CDR2 YNNKEL (reference sequence). CDR3 region: CASSQGAGLGAGELFF. The CDR3 DNA reads as TGTGCCAGCAGCCAAGGAGCGGGGCTAGGGGCCGGGGAGCTGTTTTTT.

This chain connects TRBV12-3 or TRBV12-4 to TRBJ2-2, with D possibly being TRBD2 (6 bases). Trimming took off 3 bases at V and 6 bases at J, with 11 bases between the two ends. This CDR3 region has 14 residues. The CDR3 coding sequence is TGTGCCAGCAGTTTTGAGCGGGCAGCCGGGGAGCTGTTTTTT. Amino acids: CASSFERAAGELFF.

The chain employs TRBV2 and TRBJ2-6; no definite D call. Germline V lookup: CDR1 SNHLY, CDR2 FYNNEI. This CDR3 has 16 amino acids. V lost 1 base, J lost 4 bases, and 11 bases lay in between. CDR3 region: CASSEVMLYGANVLTF. The CDR3 DNA reads TGTGCCAGCAGTGAAGTCATGTTGTACGGGGCCAACGTCCTGACTTTC.

The rearrangement uses TRBV2 and TRBJ1-6; 8 nucleotides line up with TRBD1. V lost 6 bases to trimming and J lost 9 bases; unmatched junction nucleotides: 4. Germline V gene data show CDR1 as SNHLY and CDR2 as FYNNEI. This CDR3 contains 13 residues. The CDR3 bases are TGTGCCAGCAGGTACAGGGGGTTTTCACCCCTCCACTTT. It translates to CASRYRGFSPLHF. Full variable domain (remainder filled in from reference TRBV2 and TRBJ1-6): EPEVTQTPSHQVTQMGQEVILRCVPISNHLYFYWYRQILGQKVEFLVSFYNNEISEKSEIFDDQFSVERPDGSNFTLKIRSTKLEDSAMYFCASRYRGFSPLHFGNGTRLTVT.

This clonotype was detected only a few times. This chain joins TRBV12-3 or TRBV12-4 and TRBJ1-3, with 10 bases identical to TRBD1. The CDR3 covers 16 residues. V dropped 7 bases and J dropped 0; count of bases not matched to a gene: 6. The CDR3 bases are TGTGCCAGCACCAGGACAGGGGGGAGCTCTGGAAACACCATATATTTT. This gives the protein CASTRTGGSSGNTIYF.

A few counts support this clonotype. The rearrangement joins TRBV28 to TRBJ2-7; D not certain. Trimming removed 5 bases from V and 2 bases from J, with 13 bases in between. This CDR3 region has 14 residues. Germline values: CDR1 MDHEN, CDR2 SYDVKM. This chain's CDR3 is CASSPPGVTYEQYF. DNA for the CDR3: TGTGCCAGCAGTCCGCCTGGAGTAACCTACGAGCAGTACTTC.

On this clonotype itself: It may be a read error: a sequence one base away is much more abundant. The chain combines TRBV2 with TRBJ1-2; D not resolved. The CDR3 is 14 residues long. Trimming pared 4 bases from V and 4 bases from J, leaving 13 bases between. Germline-derived CDR1 and CDR2 are SNHLY and FYNNEI. CDR3 amino acids: CASSGFPAGYGYTF. In DNA form, the CDR3 reads TGTGCCAGCAGTGGATTTCCGGCGGGCTATGGCTACACCTTC.

As concerns this clonotype: A junction end diverges from the germline sequence, so it may reflect a read error. The V call is TRBV25-1, the J call TRBJ1-2, with a possible D match to TRBD1 (5 bases). This CDR3 region has 14 residues. CDR1 MGHDK and CDR2 SYGVNS come from the germline V gene. CDR3 nucleotide sequence: TGTGCCGGCAGTTTATATGCAGGGAACGGTGGCTACACCTTC. This encodes CAGSLYAGNGGYTF.

This clonotype has at least ten counts. J is TRBJ1-5 and V is TRBV20-1; D gene uncertain. The CDR3 is 15 amino acids. The V end lost 1 base, the J end lost 2 bases, and 12 bases lay between the germline ends. The germline V gene has CDR1 DFQATT and CDR2 SNEGSKA (reference sequence). The CDR3 DNA sequence: TGCAGTGCTAGAGTCTCGCGGAGCGGCAATCAGCCCCAGCATTTT. It translates to CSARVSRSGNQPQHF.

The genes are TRBV29-1 and TRBJ1-1; TRBD1 matches at 7 bases. V shed 1 base, J shed 4 bases, and the junction held 12 bases outside the gene matches. Germline CDR1 and CDR2: SQVTM and ANQGSEA. This CDR3 comprises 16 residues. The DNA for the CDR3 is TGCAGCGTTGAAGGTCGGCGCAGGGGGAAGAGCACTGAAGCTTTCTTT. It specifies CSVEGRRRGKSTEAFF.